The 9 T cell receptor beta chains in this list originate from one sample, sequenced in a study of T cell repertoires in cytomegalovirus infection. TCRdb redid the calling of the reads with MiXCR, one entry per CDR3 protein. The table shows fewer than 400,000 distinct CDR3 sequences, with around 18% occurring only once. Sequenced input: PBMCs. These receptors originate from a human donor in good health (CMV status not recorded). Some clones in this sample may be carry-over from other donors' samples.

The chain links TRBV7-2 to TRBJ2-7; weak D call: TRBD1 (6 bases). Germline V gives CDR1 SGHTA, CDR2 FQGNSA. This CDR3 has 14 amino acids. V lost 0 bases and J lost 3, with 9 bases in between. CDR3 in DNA: TGTGCCAGCAGCTTAGCCGGACAGCTCTACGAGCAGTACTTC. It translates to CASSLAGQLYEQYF.

The chain joins TRBV28 to TRBJ2-3, with a possible D match to TRBD1 (5 bases). V was shortened by 3 bases and J by 3 bases, with 16 bases between the two germline ends. Germline V gene data show CDR1 as MDHEN and CDR2 as SYDVKM. The CDR3 covers 16 residues. The CDR3 sequence: CASSFPPGFWTDTQYF. Here the CDR3 DNA reads TGTGCCAGCAGTTTCCCCCCAGGGTTTTGGACAGATACGCAGTATTTT.

At least ten counts were recorded for this clonotype. The V call is TRBV7-9, the J call TRBJ1-5; D unclear. V was clipped by 3 bases and J by 0 bases, with 6 bases between them. This CDR3 has 14 amino acids. CDR1 is SEHNR and CDR2 is FQNEAQ in the germline V gene (reference sequence). CDR3 amino acids: CASSFDNSNQPQHF. As DNA, the CDR3 is TGTGCCAGCAGCTTCGACAATAGCAATCAGCCCCAGCATTTT.

The sample holds a few counts of this clonotype. This CDR3 reads CASSFLGGGNEKLFF. The CDR3 DNA reads as TGTGCCAGCAGTTTTCTCGGGGGTGGGAATGAAAAACTGTTTTTT. The chain combines TRBV12-3 or TRBV12-4 with TRBJ1-4; a weak D match, TRBD1 (5 bases). The V gene lost 3 bases and the J gene lost 5 bases, with 13 bases spanning the gap. The CDR3 spans 15 residues.

V and J are TRBV20-1 and TRBJ2-5, with TRBD2 identical over 10 bases. The CDR3 has 16 amino acids. The germline gives CDR1 DFQATT, CDR2 SNEGSKA (reference sequence). Trimming cost V 5 bases and J 9 bases; bases outside gene matches: 18. CDR3 nucleotide sequence: TGCAGTGCTCCCCGGGGGGTAGCGGGGGGTAGTTTGGCCCAGTACTTC. Its translation: CSAPRGVAGGSLAQYF.

A word on this clonotype: This may arise from a read error, as a much more abundant clone is one base away. This rearrangement joins TRBV6-8 to TRBJ2-2; D might be TRBD1 (7 bases). This CDR3 contains 17 residues. Germline V gene data show CDR1 as MNHGY and CDR2 as SAAAGT. CDR3 amino acids: CASSHGIQGPNTGGLFF. Written as DNA, the CDR3 is TGTGCCAGCAGCCACGGGATACAGGGGCCGAACACCGGGGGGCTGTTTTTT.

This clonotype was detected ten times or more. The J gene is TRBJ1-1, the V gene TRBV4-2, with 10 bases matching TRBD1. Germline CDR1 LGHNA, CDR2 YNFKEQ. J lost 1 base, V lost 4 bases, and 9 bases had no gene match. This CDR3 is 17 amino acids long. CDR3 in DNA: TGTGCCAGCAGCCCGATTGGACAGGGGGGAAGGAACACTGAAGCTTTCTTT. It is translated as CASSPIGQGGRNTEAFF.

This clonotype showed up just a few times. The chain employs TRBV6-2 or TRBV6-3 and TRBJ2-2; D is possibly TRBD2 (5 bases). CDR1 is MNHEY, CDR2 SVGEGT, per germline. This CDR3 has 14 amino acids. V dropped 6 bases and J dropped 6 bases, with 14 bases sitting between them. The CDR3 DNA sequence: TGTGCCAGCAGACTGTCAACCGGGGCCGGGGAGCTGTTTTTT. Amino acids: CASRLSTGAGELFF.

CDR3 DNA sequence: TGTGCTAGTGGTTTCCGCAGACAGGGGGGGACCTACGAGCAGTACTTC. Its translation: CASGFRRQGGTYEQYF. The chain uses TRBV12-5 and TRBJ2-7, with 9 positions matching TRBD1. In germline, CDR1 is LGHNT, CDR2 FRNRAP. This CDR3 has 16 amino acids. Unmatched junction bases numbered 8, after V lost 3 bases and J lost 2 bases.